These T cell receptor beta chains were read from a single sample in a study of blood T cells in healthy people across ages. TCRdb ran MiXCR on the 5' RACE reads and lists one entry per CDR3 protein. Of fewer than 800,000 distinct CDR3 sequences listed, 20% to 25% were seen once; the top ten hold 9.4%. The same sample was also studied in work on T cells of mothers and their children.

Sample: blood. These receptors were collected from a boy between 10 and 17 years old in good health. The CDR3 runs from the conserved cysteine through the conserved F or W. A D gene is named only where the DNA matches it firmly. Not every row has a clone size; where given, it reads once, few, many or a size class.

cdr3_nt cdr3_aa clone_size j_call v_call d_call
TGTGCCAGCACCCCCGGGAATAACTATGGCTACACCTTC CASTPGNNYGYTF . TRBJ1-2 TRBV7-2 .
TGTGCCAGCAGTGGAGGGGACGGAGGTGAAGCTTTCTTT CASSGGDGGEAFF . TRBJ1-1 TRBV2 .
TGCAGCGTCGCCGGACAGGGATTGTACCGCGAGCAGTACTTC CSVAGQGLYREQYF . TRBJ2-7 TRBV29-1 TRBD1
TGCAGCGGGACAGGGAACTACAATGAGCAGTTCTTC CSGTGNYNEQFF . TRBJ2-1 TRBV29-1 TRBD1
TGCGCCAGCAGCCAGTGGGGGGGTGGCTCTGAAGCTTTCTTT CASSQWGGGSEAFF . TRBJ1-1 TRBV4-3 .
TGTGCCAGCAGCCTAAGTCGGGACAGGGTTTCGAATGAGCAGTTCTTC CASSLSRDRVSNEQFF . TRBJ2-1 TRBV7-9 TRBD1
TGTGCCAGCAGCATAGCCTTTAGCGGGAGGGCCGTTGAGCAGTTCTTC CASSIAFSGRAVEQFF few TRBJ2-1 TRBV5-6 TRBD2
TGTGCCAGCAGCCAAGGCGCTAGCGGGGTACCCTACGAGCAGTACTTC CASSQGASGVPYEQYF . TRBJ2-7 TRBV3-1 TRBD2
TGTGCCAGCAGTTTTGGGGGGAGCCGGTATGGCTACACCTTC CASSFGGSRYGYTF . TRBJ1-2 TRBV12-3/TRBV12-4 .
TGTGCCAGCAGTGAGAAGGGATCCGGCTACGAGCAGTACTTC CASSEKGSGYEQYF few TRBJ2-7 TRBV2 .
TGTGCCAGCAGGTTCGAGTCGGGCTACGAGCAGTACTTC CASRFESGYEQYF . TRBJ2-7 TRBV11-1 .
TGCGCCAGCAGCTTCTCAGGGGTCCTTAAAGAGACCCAGTACTTC CASSFSGVLKETQYF few TRBJ2-5 TRBV5-1 .
TGTGCCAGCTCACTTGCCCTCGGTACCGATACGCAGTATTTT CASSLALGTDTQYF few TRBJ2-3 TRBV18 .
TGTGCCAGCAGCCTAGCACGGGGAGGGTGGGAGACCCAGTACTTC CASSLARGGWETQYF . TRBJ2-5 TRBV12-3/TRBV12-4 TRBD2
TGTGCCAGCAGTCTACTAGGCCTTACTGACAATGAGCAGTTCTTC CASSLLGLTDNEQFF few TRBJ2-1 TRBV12-3/TRBV12-4 .
TGTGCCAGCAGTTCGAGGGTTTCTGAGCAGTTCTTC CASSSRVSEQFF . TRBJ2-1 TRBV12-3/TRBV12-4 .
TGTGCCAGCAGCTTGGCGGGACAGCGTAATGAAAAACTGTTTTTT CASSLAGQRNEKLFF few TRBJ1-4 TRBV11-2 TRBD1
TGTGCCAGCAGTGAACCGGACAGGCTAAACGAGCAGTACTTC CASSEPDRLNEQYF few TRBJ2-7 TRBV6-1 TRBD1
TGTGCCAGCAGTTCACCTCCGGGACTAGCGCAAGAGACCCAGTACTTC CASSSPPGLAQETQYF . TRBJ2-5 TRBV12-3/TRBV12-4 TRBD2
TGCAGTGCTACCCCAGGACTAGCGGGAGGTCTCACCTACGAGCAGTACTTC CSATPGLAGGLTYEQYF few TRBJ2-7 TRBV20-1 TRBD2
TGCGCCAGCAGCCGGACCAGTTACCCCTCGAACACCGGGGAGCTGTTTTTT CASSRTSYPSNTGELFF . TRBJ2-2 TRBV5-1 .
TGTGCCAGCAGCGGGGGAACGTTCGAGTATTTT CASSGGTFEYF few TRBJ2-3 TRBV7-9 .
TGTGCCAGCAGCTTAGCTGTGCCAAGGGGGCAATTCAACGAGCAGTACTTC CASSLAVPRGQFNEQYF once TRBJ2-7 TRBV11-2 TRBD1
TGTGCCAGCAGCCCGATTGGGGGGTCTCCTACCGGGCAGTACTTC CASSPIGGSPTGQYF few TRBJ2-7 TRBV7-2 .
TGTGCCAGCAGTCCGAGCTTCCAGGGTGCCAAAAACATTCAGTACTTC CASSPSFQGAKNIQYF . TRBJ2-4 TRBV27 .
TGTGCCAGCAGCCTCACCGGGACTAGTAGAGAGACCCAGTACTTC CASSLTGTSRETQYF . TRBJ2-5 TRBV7-2 TRBD2
TGTGGGGCCGCGCTACAGGGGTCCTACGAGCAGTACTTC CGAALQGSYEQYF . TRBJ2-7 TRBV28 TRBD1
TGCAGTGCCCGCTTGCATCTCGGGGCAGAGACCCAGTACTTC CSARLHLGAETQYF few TRBJ2-5 TRBV20-1 .
TGTGCCAGCAGCCAAGAGAAAACGGGCTACACCTTC CASSQEKTGYTF few TRBJ1-2 TRBV3-1 .
TGTGCCACCAGTTCCTCCGGGACTAGCGGGTTTGCTTCCTACAATGAGCAGTTCTTC CATSSSGTSGFASYNEQFF few TRBJ2-1 TRBV24-1 TRBD2
TGTGCCAGCAGTTTTCGCAGGGGGCGTTTGACGACGGGCTACACCTTC CASSFRRGRLTTGYTF few TRBJ1-2 TRBV6-5 TRBD1
TGTGCCAGCAGTCACGACAGGGGAGTAATTCAGCCCCAGCATTTT CASSHDRGVIQPQHF . TRBJ1-5 TRBV28 TRBD1
TGTGCCAGCAGCTTATCGCCCAGGGATGGCTACACCTTC CASSLSPRDGYTF few TRBJ1-2 TRBV7-2 .
TGTGCCAGCAGTTTCGGGGGGGGTAGCAATCAGCCCCAGCATTTT CASSFGGGSNQPQHF few TRBJ1-5 TRBV12-3/TRBV12-4 .
TGTGCCAGCAGCCAACACCAAGAGACCCAGTACTTC CASSQHQETQYF few TRBJ2-5 TRBV3-1 .
TGTGCCAGCAGTGTAGAGCACCTGGTTAGTACAGATACACAGTATTTT CASSVEHLVSTDTQYF . TRBJ2-3 TRBV2 .
TGCGCCAGCAGTGAAATCCCCAAAGATTACAATGAGCAGTTCTTC CASSEIPKDYNEQFF few TRBJ2-1 TRBV10-2 .
TGTGCCAGCTCACCCCTAGCGGGAGCAGAGACCCAGTACTTC CASSPLAGAETQYF . TRBJ2-5 TRBV18 TRBD2
TGCGCCAGCAGCCAAGATGGATTTTACGGGGATGCTCATTATGAGCAGTTCTTC CASSQDGFYGDAHYEQFF many TRBJ2-1 TRBV4-1 .
TGTGCCAGCAGCCATTCCTACCCCCAGGGAACTGAAGCTTTCTTT CASSHSYPQGTEAFF . TRBJ1-1 TRBV4-2 .
TGTGCCACCAGTGACAACCATAGACCGAACACCGGGGAGCTGTTTTTT CATSDNHRPNTGELFF few TRBJ2-2 TRBV24-1 .
TGTGCCAGCAGCACGGGACGAACTCACCACGAGCAGTACTTC CASSTGRTHHEQYF . TRBJ2-7 TRBV21-1 .
TGCAGTGCTAGAAGCTCGGCCTCATACGAGCGGTACTTC CSARSSASYERYF . TRBJ2-7 TRBV20-1 .
TGTGCCATCAGTGTGGAGGGGGGCCGAGGCGACGAGCAGTACTTC CAISVEGGRGDEQYF few TRBJ2-7 TRBV10-3 .
TGCAGCGTTGAAGATATTACAGACTATGCCTACACCTTC CSVEDITDYAYTF . TRBJ1-2 TRBV29-1 .
TGTGCCAGCAGTGACGACCCGGATGGCGCCCACGAGCAGTACTTC CASSDDPDGAHEQYF many TRBJ2-7 TRBV2 .
TGTGCCAGCAGCTTAGCGGCAGGCCCCCTCTATGGCTACACCTTC CASSLAAGPLYGYTF few TRBJ1-2 TRBV13 .
TGTGCCAGCACCGGGGAGCGGGAGATCCCCTACAATGAGCAGTTCTTC CASTGEREIPYNEQFF . TRBJ2-1 TRBV28 TRBD2
TGTGCCACCAGCAGAGGGGGGGAGACCCAGTACTTC CATSRGGETQYF many TRBJ2-5 TRBV15 .
TGTGCCAGCAGTCTACCTCGGCTCCCGGACGGCGGGAGATCGAACACCGGGGAGCTGTTTTTT CASSLPRLPDGGRSNTGELFF . TRBJ2-2 TRBV2 TRBD2
TGTGCCAGCAGTGGCAGTGGTAACGGGGAGCTGTTTTTT CASSGSGNGELFF . TRBJ2-2 TRBV6-5 .
TGTGCCAGCAGTTTACTACTAGCGGGAGAGGGAACAGATACGCAGTATTTT CASSLLLAGEGTDTQYF . TRBJ2-3 TRBV27 TRBD2
TGTGCCAGCAGCGCGGGGGGCGGGGCGGTACGGGAGCAGTTCTTC CASSAGGGAVREQFF . TRBJ2-1 TRBV25-1 TRBD2
TGTGCCAGCAGCGACGGACTTGGGGGCTACACCTTC CASSDGLGGYTF few TRBJ1-2 TRBV11-2 .
TGTGCCAGCAGAATAGGGGGGCGACAAGAGACCCAGTACTTC CASRIGGRQETQYF . TRBJ2-5 TRBV28 .